Sequencing of this T cell receptor beta chain was carried out in a study of patients and donors after allogeneic stem cell transplantation. Germline loops: CDR1 MNHNS, CDR2 SASEGT. CDR3 length equals 14 residues. V lost 0 bases and J 8 bases, leaving 13 bases between the germline ends. TCRdb ran MiXCR on the RT-PCR reads and lists one entry per CDR3 protein. This sample carries 200,000 to 250,000 distinct CDR3 sequences, 12% to 15% of them seen once, and the ten largest clones take around a tenth. What was sequenced was blood, either unsorted or a sorted T cell fraction (not recorded which). The chain is built from TRBV6-1 and TRBJ1-2, with D hard to call. The TCR sequence derives from a human donor who was either an allogeneic HSCT recipient or a stem cell or donor lymphocyte infusion donor (not recorded which). It is not recorded whose cells these are; they may come from a transplant donor. The CDR3, as DNA: TGTGCCAGCAGTGAAGCTTGGCCCCCGTTGGGCTACACCTTC. This sequence encodes CASSEAWPPLGYTF.